Below are 32 T cell receptor beta chains sequenced from a single sample in a study of post-analysis software for immune sequencing data. Broader study findings: A few TRBV segments occurring more often in patients than controls included TRBV5-6, TRBV5-1 and TRBV20-1.

These receptors have no identified antigens. TCR beta cDNA libraries included unique molecular identifiers. TCRdb used MiXCR to reprocess the PCR reads, holding one entry per CDR3 protein. The repertoire has approximately 630,000 distinct CDR3 sequences, 55% to 60% of them found once; the top ten carry approximately 10%. The sample was blood. The receptors were gathered from a girl aged 2 to 10 with multiple sclerosis.

The chain employs TRBV20-1 and TRBJ2-7; D call uncertain. The germline V and J ends were trimmed by 6 bases and 5 bases, with 14 bases remaining between them. The germline V gene encodes CDR1 DFQATT and CDR2 SNEGSKA (reference sequence). This CDR3 has 12 amino acids. The CDR3 region has the DNA TGCAGTGCAAGTCTAGATCACCACGAGCAGTACTTC. The encoded protein is CSASLDHHEQYF.

The rearrangement joins TRBV20-1 to TRBJ2-1; D may be TRBD1 or TRBD2 (5 bases each). This CDR3 has 15 residues. Per germline, CDR1 DFQATT and CDR2 SNEGSKA (reference sequence). V was cut by 3 bases and J by 6 bases, with 18 bases left in between. The CDR3 nucleotides are TGCAGTGCTAGCGCCGGGACCCCGTCTGGCAATGAGCAGTTCTTC. It is translated as CSASAGTPSGNEQFF.

There are a few counts of this clonotype. This sequence joins TRBV20-1 and TRBJ1-2; 12 nucleotides agree with TRBD1. The CDR3 contains 12 residues. Trimming cost V 7 bases and J 7 bases; bases outside gene matches: 4. Germline loops: CDR1 DFQATT, CDR2 SNEGSKA (reference sequence). For the CDR3, the DNA is TGCAGTGGGGGACAGGGGGCGAGTGGCTACACCTTC. This encodes CSGGQGASGYTF.

V is TRBV6-1 and J is TRBJ2-3, with 12 positions matching TRBD2. CDR3 length: 15 residues. V dropped 4 bases and J dropped 4; count of bases not matched to a gene: 3. Germline V CDR1 and CDR2: MNHNS, SASEGT. The CDR3 bases are TGTGCCAGCAGTGTGCTAGCGGGAGGGCCAGATACGCAGTATTTT. As protein: CASSVLAGGPDTQYF.

The V and J genes are TRBV7-2 and TRBJ2-2; no firm D call. CDR1 SGHTA and CDR2 FQGNSA come from the germline V gene. The length of the CDR3 is 15 residues. V was cut by 6 bases and J by 5 bases, with 16 bases left in between. The CDR3 reads CASSLGPVGTGELFF. As DNA, the CDR3 is TGTGCCAGCAGTCTCGGACCGGTGGGGACCGGGGAGCTGTTTTTT.

This chain uses TRBV20-1 with TRBJ2-1; 8 bases fit TRBD2. Losses at the gene ends were 2 bases for V and 4 bases for J; bases not matched to a gene: 10. Germline V gene lookup returns CDR1 DFQATT and CDR2 SNEGSKA (reference sequence). The CDR3 has 16 amino acids. The CDR3 DNA is TGCAGTGCTAGAAGGGTAAAGCGGGGGACGTACAATGAGCAGTTCTTC. Translated, it gives CSARRVKRGTYNEQFF.

V gene TRBV4-1 combines with J gene TRBJ2-6; TRBD1 matches 12 bases. The CDR3 extends over 18 amino acids. Looked up from germline, CDR1 is MGHRA and CDR2 is YSYEKL. V lost 3 bases, J lost 2 bases, and 5 bases stayed unmatched. CDR3 sequence: CASSQTGTGGPGANVLTF. As DNA, the CDR3 is TGCGCCAGCAGCCAGACCGGGACAGGGGGCCCTGGGGCCAACGTCCTGACTTTC.

J is TRBJ2-1 and V is TRBV20-1; TRBD2 agrees at 13 bases. The CDR3 is 16 residues long. Germline V gene data show CDR1 as DFQATT and CDR2 as SNEGSKA (reference sequence). J was trimmed by 7 bases and V by 5 bases; bases with no gene match: 11. This CDR3 is CSASSGTSGIRNEQFF. The CDR3 nucleotides read TGCAGTGCTTCCTCCGGGACTAGCGGGATCAGGAATGAGCAGTTCTTC.

This clonotype has a handful of counts. The V gene is TRBV29-1, the J gene TRBJ2-1, with 10 bases fitting TRBD2. Germline-derived CDR1 and CDR2 are SQVTM and ANQGSEA. This CDR3 contains 14 residues. Trimming removed 6 bases from V and 4 bases from J; junction bases left unmatched: 6. In DNA, the CDR3 is TGCAGCGTGCTTCTAGCGGGGGATTACAATGAGCAGTTCTTC. This sequence encodes CSVLLAGDYNEQFF.

A word on this clonotype: At one end the junction does not follow the germline gene, possibly because of a read error. The CDR3 DNA sequence: TGTGCCTGGGGGGACATTAGCTCCTACAATGAGCAGTGCTTC. Encoded protein: CAWGDISSYNEQCF. This rearrangement joins TRBV30 to TRBJ2-1; the D gene is possibly TRBD1 (6 bases). Germline assignment: CDR1 GTSNPN and CDR2 SVGIG (reference sequence). This CDR3 contains 14 residues.

The CDR3 DNA reads TGTGCCAGCAGGGCGCCGAACTATGGCTACACCTTC. Translating gives CASRAPNYGYTF. The chain uses TRBV27 and TRBJ1-2; D gene uncertain. Trimming stripped 6 bases from V and 2 bases from J, with 7 bases between. The CDR3 has 12 residues. Germline V gene data show CDR1 as MNHEY and CDR2 as SMNVEV (reference sequence).

The J gene is TRBJ2-5, the V gene TRBV12-3 or TRBV12-4; 7 bases line up with TRBD1. The closer fit of TRBJ2-7 to the DNA end suggests the J call may be wrong. This CDR3 contains 15 residues. The CDR3 coding sequence is TGTGCCAGCAGTTTGGCGACAGGGCCCACCTACGAGCAGTACTTC. Its protein is CASSLATGPTYEQYF.

This clonotype occurred once. The chain has TRBV12-3 or TRBV12-4 and TRBJ2-7; 7 bases align to TRBD1. The CDR3 covers 16 residues. The ends lost 7 bases at V and 4 bases at J; junction bases unmatched: 16. The DNA for the CDR3 is TGTGCCAGCACTTTCCCCCTAGACAGGGTTATGTACGAGCAGTACTTC. Amino acids: CASTFPLDRVMYEQYF.

This clonotype was picked up a small number of times. The junction shows a germline mismatch at one end, possibly a read error. This chain joins TRBV3-1 and TRBJ2-1; D is unclear. There are 15 residues in the CDR3. Germline V gene lookup returns CDR1 LGHDT and CDR2 YNNKEL (reference sequence). CDR3 in DNA: TGTGCCAGCAGTCAAGCCCTTTCCGCGGCAAATGAGCAGTTCTTC. It specifies CASSQALSAANEQFF.

The chain has TRBV7-2 and TRBJ2-3; D ambiguous. The CDR3 has 14 residues. V lost 4 bases to trimming and J lost 8 bases, with 16 bases between them. Germline V gene data show CDR1 as SGHTA and CDR2 as FQGNSA. The CDR3 DNA sequence: TGTGCCAGCAGCTATTGGACGGCCCCGGGTACGCAGTATTTT. Encoded protein: CASSYWTAPGTQYF.

The chain recombines TRBV4-1 with TRBJ2-5; D is undetermined. V shed 1 base and J shed 5 bases, with 5 bases lying between them. CDR3 length equals 12 residues. Germline V lookup: CDR1 MGHRA, CDR2 YSYEKL. CDR3 protein: CASSQVSETQYF. Here the CDR3 DNA reads TGCGCCAGCAGCCAAGTTTCGGAGACCCAGTACTTC.

V gene TRBV7-2 combines with J gene TRBJ2-1; 8 nucleotides line up with TRBD2. This CDR3 comprises 14 residues. V lost 1 base, J lost 7 bases, and 3 bases stayed unmatched. CDR1 and CDR2 (germline): SGHTA, FQGNSA. This CDR3 is CASSLVLAVNEQFF. In DNA, the CDR3 is TGTGCCAGCAGCTTAGTACTAGCGGTTAATGAGCAGTTCTTC.

The chain is built from TRBV10-3 and TRBJ2-5, with 12 bases fitting TRBD2. CDR1 is ENHRY and CDR2 is SYGVKD in the germline V gene. With V trimmed by 4 bases and J by 5 bases, 5 bases remained unmatched. The CDR3 sequence is 15 residues long. CDR3 loop: CAISGRTSGEETQYF. The CDR3 DNA sequence: TGTGCCATCAGTGGACGGACTAGCGGGGAGGAGACCCAGTACTTC.

This chain uses TRBV9 with TRBJ2-1; D possibly corresponds to TRBD1 (6 bases). Deletions cut 3 bases from V and 3 bases from J, with 16 bases between. CDR3 size: 16 residues. Germline assignment: CDR1 SGDLS and CDR2 YYNGEE. Here the CDR3 reads CASSANRVGNYNEQFF. DNA of the CDR3: TGTGCCAGCAGCGCGAACAGGGTAGGGAACTACAATGAGCAGTTCTTC.

This clonotype was found a few times. The chain uses TRBV12-3 or TRBV12-4 and TRBJ2-4, with 14 bases matching TRBD2. V shed 5 bases, J shed 3 bases, and the junction held 12 bases outside the gene matches. The CDR3 totals 19 residues. CDR3 nucleotides: TGTGCCAGCAGTCTCCGACTAGCGGGAGGGTGGGAGGACAAAAACATTCAGTACTTC. Translation: CASSLRLAGGWEDKNIQYF.

This sequence joins TRBV29-1 and TRBJ1-2; TRBD1 matches 7 bases. The CDR3 spans 11 residues. Germline loops: CDR1 SQVTM, CDR2 ANQGSEA. V trimming: 5 bases; J trimming: 6 bases; junction bases outside the gene matches: 3. Written as DNA, the CDR3 is TGCAGCGTTCAGGGGGGGGATGGCTACACCTTC. Translation: CSVQGGDGYTF. The variable domain in full, with the rest retrieved from reference TRBV29-1 and TRBJ1-2, is SAVISQKPSRDICQRGTSLTIQCQVDSQVTMMFWYRQQPGQSLTLIATANQGSEATYESGFVIDKFPISRPNLTFSTLTVSNMSPEDSSIYLCSVQGGDGYTFGSGTRLTVV.

This CDR3 is CSVAYGDDTQYF. The CDR3 DNA sequence: TGCAGCGTTGCTTACGGGGACGATACGCAGTATTTT. This sequence joins TRBV29-1 and TRBJ2-3; either TRBD1 or TRBD2 may supply D (5 bases each). Per the germline V gene, CDR1 is SQVTM and CDR2 is ANQGSEA. The length of the CDR3 is 12 residues. The V and J ends lost 4 bases and 6 bases respectively, with 11 bases between them.

This clonotype has only a few counts. The chain links TRBV12-3 or TRBV12-4 to TRBJ1-2, with 7 bases that match TRBD1. The CDR3 extends over 16 amino acids. Trimming cost V 5 bases and J 1 base; bases outside gene matches: 10. This CDR3 is CASSTLGTDINYGYTF. For the CDR3, the DNA is TGTGCCAGCAGTACCCTAGGGACAGATATTAACTATGGCTACACCTTC.

V is TRBV15 and J is TRBJ2-5; maybe TRBD1 (5 bases). The J call may be mistaken, given a closer DNA end match to TRBJ2-7. The CDR3 totals 15 residues. Germline CDR1 is LNHNV and CDR2 is YYDKDF (reference sequence). For the CDR3, the DNA is TGTGCCACCAGCAGAGATTTGACAGACGAATACGAGCAGTACTTC. Translated: CATSRDLTDEYEQYF.

In its sample, this clonotype was seen once. This sequence joins TRBV7-8 and TRBJ2-7; no clear D gene. The CDR3 is 13 amino acids. Between the trimmed V and J ends, which lost 4 bases and 4 bases, there was a span of 11 bases. CDR1 and CDR2 (germline): SGHVS, FQNEAQ. Here the CDR3 reads CASSSWRHYEQYF. The CDR3 DNA reads TGTGCCAGCAGCTCCTGGCGGCATTACGAGCAGTACTTC.

This clonotype was found a few times. This chain joins TRBV6-1 and TRBJ2-7; D is undetermined. There are 14 residues in the CDR3. The germline V gene has CDR1 MNHNS and CDR2 SASEGT. Trimming removed 2 bases at V and 3 bases at J, with 11 bases between. The CDR3 region is CASSEQASGYEQYF. The CDR3 nucleotides are TGTGCCAGCAGTGAACAGGCTAGTGGCTACGAGCAGTACTTC.

J is TRBJ2-1 and V is TRBV12-3 or TRBV12-4, with 9 bases lining up with TRBD2. The V and J ends lost 8 bases and 6 bases, in that order; junction bases with no gene match: 14. The CDR3 has 16 amino acids. The CDR3 DNA sequence: TGTGCCAGCGGATTTGGAAAGGGGACTAGCCGCAATGAGCAGTTCTTC. Protein sequence: CASGFGKGTSRNEQFF.

To note about this clonotype: This may come from a read error, since a much larger clone is one base off. V usage is TRBV3-1 and J usage is TRBJ2-5; no definite D call. This CDR3 spans 11 amino acids. Germline CDR1 and CDR2: LGHDT and YNNKEL (reference sequence). The ends were cut back, 0 bases at V and 5 bases at J, with 1 base in the middle. The CDR3 bases are TGTGCCAGCAGCCAAGACGAGACCCAGTACTTC. It specifies CASSQDETQYF.

The V and J genes are TRBV6-6 and TRBJ1-2, with 10 bases matching TRBD1. The V and J ends lost 2 bases and 4 bases, in that order; junction bases with no gene match: 4. There are 15 residues in the CDR3. The germline V gene encodes CDR1 MNHNY and CDR2 SVGAGI (reference sequence). CDR3 bases: TGTGCCAGCAGTTACGGTGGACAGGGGGGCTATGGCTACACCTTC. Encoded protein: CASSYGGQGGYGYTF.

This clonotype has only a few counts. The chain has TRBV5-1 and TRBJ1-5; D call uncertain. The CDR3 has 15 residues. CDR1 SGHRS and CDR2 YFSETQ come from the germline V gene. Trimming shortened V by 0 bases and J by 1 base, and 8 bases separated the two germline ends. The CDR3 DNA follows: TGCGCCAGCAGCTTGGATAGATCCAGCAATCAGCCCCAGCATTTT. This gives the protein CASSLDRSSNQPQHF.

The V call is TRBV5-1, the J call TRBJ2-7; a weak D match, TRBD2 (5 bases). Germline CDR1 reads SGHRS; CDR2 reads YFSETQ. This CDR3 region has 13 residues. V lost 0 bases to trimming and J lost 7 bases, with 11 bases between them. CDR3 in amino acids: CASSLDGSGEQYF. CDR3 in DNA: TGCGCCAGCAGCTTGGACGGTTCGGGGGAGCAGTACTTC.

This chain uses TRBV10-2 with TRBJ1-4, with a possible D match to TRBD1 (6 bases). V was shortened by 3 bases and J by 0 bases, with 11 bases between the two germline ends. The CDR3 runs to 16 residues. Germline lookup yields CDR1 WSHSY and CDR2 SAAADI. The CDR3, as DNA: TGCGCCAGCAGTGATTTACAGGGTTCAACTAATGAAAAACTGTTTTTT. This sequence encodes CASSDLQGSTNEKLFF.